What follows is one TCR beta chain and its context. The antigen is undetermined. The sample belongs to a study of early T cells in non-severe SARS-CoV-2 infection. The wider study: Unsorted whole blood bulk RNA was sequenced, with unpaired chains.

Individual cDNA molecules carried attached unique molecular identifiers. MiXCR, applied by TCRdb to the 5' RACE reads, yields one record per CDR3 protein. The sample has 79,000 or so distinct CDR3 sequences, roughly 12% seen once. Germline CDR1 is SGHVS and CDR2 is FNYEAQ. The length of the CDR3 is 12 residues. V was shortened by 0 bases and J by 4 bases, with 2 bases between the two germline ends. Study results and caveats: VDJdb-based matching was biased toward anti-spike CD8 responses and missed private and CD4 specificities.

The sequence derives from an adult who was a healthcare worker with PCR-confirmed SARS-CoV-2 infection or an uninfected control (not recorded which). The rearrangement joins TRBV7-6 to TRBJ2-3, with D uncertain. Sequenced input: whole blood. The CDR3 protein is CASSLAADTQYF. CDR3 bases: TGTGCCAGCAGCTTAGCAGCAGATACGCAGTATTTT.